Shown below are 9 T cell receptor beta chains from a single sample sequenced in a study of blood T cell repertoires in COVID-19. The assay was immunoSEQ multiplex PCR, and TCRdb's table has in-frame clones only and misses some. The sample records 250,000 to 300,000 clones, 70% to 90% being singletons. What was sequenced was PBMCs or T cells enriched from blood (not recorded which). These receptors came from a woman aged 60-75 years in a cohort exposed to, infected with or recovered from COVID-19 (not recorded which).

J is TRBJ2-7 and V is TRBV6-5, with TRBD1 matching 9 bases. Germline V CDR1 and CDR2: MNHEY, SVGAGI. The ends lost 2 bases at V and 6 bases at J; junction bases unmatched: 8. The length of the CDR3 is 15 residues. CDR3 nucleotides: TGTGCCAGCAGTTACGGCCCGGGACAGGGTGGCGAGCAGTACTTC. It yields the protein CASSYGPGQGGEQYF.

The chain has TRBV3-1 (or the pseudogene TRBV3-2) and TRBJ2-1; possibly TRBD2 for D (7 bases). Deletions cut 4 bases from V and 6 bases from J, with 10 bases between. CDR1 is LGHDT and CDR2 is YNNKEL in the germline V gene (reference sequence). The CDR3 covers 13 residues. CDR3: CASSRGGLNEQFF. CDR3 in DNA: TGTGCCAGCAGCCGGGGGGGGCTCAATGAGCAGTTCTTC.

The rearrangement uses TRBV2 and TRBJ2-1, with 16 nucleotides matching TRBD2. The CDR3 contains 17 residues. Germline trimming cut 2 bases from V and 9 bases from J; bases unmatched to any gene: 7. Per germline, CDR1 SNHLY and CDR2 FYNNEI. CDR3 sequence: CASSENPGLAGGGEQFF. In DNA form, the CDR3 reads TGTGCCAGCAGTGAAAACCCGGGACTAGCGGGAGGGGGTGAGCAGTTCTTC.

This clone appeared once. The rearrangement joins TRBV11-2 to TRBJ2-1, with D uncertain. CDR1 and CDR2 (germline): SGHAT, FQNNGV. The CDR3 is 15 residues long. V was clipped by 1 base and J by 3 bases, with 10 bases between them. As DNA, the CDR3 is TGTGCCAGCAGCTTAGCGACTCGTCGCTACAATGAGCAGTTCTTC. This encodes CASSLATRRYNEQFF. Based on the CDR3 plus reference TRBV11-2 and TRBJ2-1, the full variable domain is EAGVAQSPRYKIIEKRQSVAFWCNPISGHATLYWYQQILGQGPKLLIQFQNNGVVDDSQLPKDRFSAERLKGVDSTLKIQPAKLEDSAVYLCASSLATRRYNEQFFGPGTRLTVL.

V usage is TRBV9 and J usage is TRBJ2-1, with a weak D call TRBD2 (6 bases). Germline V lookup: CDR1 SGDLS, CDR2 YYNGEE. The CDR3 consists of 15 residues. V lost 3 bases and J lost 4, with 14 bases in between. The CDR3 reads CASSEGGTLYNEQFF. The CDR3 coding sequence is TGTGCCAGCAGCGAAGGCGGGACTCTTTACAATGAGCAGTTCTTC.

V gene TRBV7-8 combines with J gene TRBJ1-5, with TRBD1 matching over 7 bases. Per germline, CDR1 SGHVS and CDR2 FQNEAQ. V was clipped by 5 bases and J by 7 bases; unmatched bases: 5. This CDR3 spans 13 amino acids. CDR3 sequence: CASSGTERQPQHF. Written as DNA, the CDR3 is TGTGCCAGCAGCGGGACAGAAAGGCAGCCCCAGCATTTT.

The chain joins TRBV7-2 to TRBJ2-2, with TRBD1 matching 10 bases. Per the germline V gene, CDR1 is SGHTA and CDR2 is FQGNSA. V lost 3 bases to trimming and J lost 4 bases; unmatched junction nucleotides: 2. The CDR3 runs to 15 residues. The CDR3 region is CASSFWTGGTGELFF. The DNA for the CDR3 is TGTGCCAGCAGCTTTTGGACAGGGGGCACCGGGGAGCTGTTTTTT.

This chain joins TRBV5-4 and TRBJ2-1; TRBD2 might be the D (6 bases). CDR1 and CDR2 (germline): SGHNT, YYREEE (reference sequence). The CDR3 covers 16 residues. The germline V and J ends were trimmed by 1 base and 2 bases, with 13 bases remaining between them. Written as DNA, the CDR3 is TGTGCCAGCAGCTTGTCGATAGCGGCCACCTACAATGAGCAGTTCTTC. Translated: CASSLSIAATYNEQFF. Full variable domain (outside the CDR3, taken from reference TRBV5-4 and TRBJ2-1): ETGVTQSPTHLIKTRGQQVTLRCSSQSGHNTVSWYQQALGQGPQFIFQYYREEENGRGNFPPRFSGLQFPNYSSELNVNALELDDSALYLCASSLSIAATYNEQFFGPGTRLTVL.

This chain connects TRBV5-4 to TRBJ2-1; D is possibly TRBD1 (6 bases). Trimming pared 3 bases from V and 0 bases from J, leaving 10 bases between. This CDR3 spans 15 amino acids. Germline-derived CDR1 and CDR2 are SGHNT and YYREEE (reference sequence). Here the CDR3 DNA reads TGTGCCAGCAGCTCGGACAGTGGCTCCTACAATGAGCAGTTCTTC. Translated, it gives CASSSDSGSYNEQFF.